Listed below are T cell receptor beta chains from one sample, sequenced in a study of regulatory T cells in long-lasting Graves disease. One entry per CDR3 protein, called by TCRdb with MiXCR from the multiplex PCR reads. The sample contains over 250,000 distinct CDR3 sequences, around 23% of which appear only once. The sequencing used peripheral blood mononuclear cells (PBMCs), collected when the disease was refractory, from a patient treated with antithyroid drugs. The receptors come from a female donor with Graves disease. Both conserved end residues are part of each CDR3. The D gene is left open where the match is weak. The size field is filled for only some rows; it gives once, few, many or a size class.

size	D	J	V	DNA	CDR3
.	.	TRBJ2-3	TRBV11-2	TGTGCCAGCAGCTCCAACCCCGCTGGGGATACGCAGTATTTT	CASSSNPAGDTQYF
.	.	TRBJ2-2	TRBV7-9	TGTGCCAGCAGCTTAGCGGCGGGACCGAACACCGGGGAGCTGTTTTTT	CASSLAAGPNTGELFF
many	.	TRBJ2-5	TRBV6-1	TGTGCCAGCAGTCCGACGGGCGCGGTACAAGAGACCCAGTACTTC	CASSPTGAVQETQYF
.	.	TRBJ2-6	TRBV25-1	TGTGCCAGCAGTGAATGGGGTGGGTCTGGGGCCAACGTCCTGACTTTC	CASSEWGGSGANVLTF
.	.	TRBJ2-5	TRBV13	TGTGCCAGCAGCCAGGAGGGGAACAATCAAGAGACCCAGTACTTC	CASSQEGNNQETQYF
few	.	TRBJ2-7	TRBV29-1	TGCAGCGTTGAAGATTCGGGGGGCAGCTGGGAGCAGTACTTC	CSVEDSGGSWEQYF
.	.	TRBJ2-7	TRBV30	TGTGCCTGGAGTGAAGGGGAGGCACTTTACTTC	CAWSEGEALYF
.	.	TRBJ2-7	TRBV30	TGTGCCTTCTCCGGGACGGGAGTCTACGAGCAGTACTTC	CAFSGTGVYEQYF
.	.	TRBJ2-5	TRBV5-4	TGTGCCAGCAGCCGGACTTTCCAAGAGACCCAGTACTTC	CASSRTFQETQYF
.	.	TRBJ1-1	TRBV19	TGTGCCAGTGGGAGGCAAGGGGGGAACACTGAAGCTTTCTTT	CASGRQGGNTEAFF
many	TRBD1	TRBJ1-1	TRBV7-2	TGTGCCAGCAGCCATCCGACAGGGATGAACACTGAAGCTTTCTTT	CASSHPTGMNTEAFF
.	TRBD2	TRBJ2-3	TRBV3-1	TGTGCCAGCAGCTGGACTAGCGGCGCAGATACGCAGTATTTT	CASSWTSGADTQYF
.	.	TRBJ2-7	TRBV18	TGTGCCAGCTCACCACTGACTGAGGGCGAGCAGTACTTC	CASSPLTEGEQYF
many	TRBD1	TRBJ2-2	TRBV18	TGTGCCAGCTCCATACAGGGGGCTGACACCGGGGAGCTGTTTTTT	CASSIQGADTGELFF
.	TRBD1	TRBJ2-3	TRBV28	TGTGCCAGCAGTTCCAGCGGACAGGGTACAGATACGCAGTATTTT	CASSSSGQGTDTQYF
many	.	TRBJ1-2	TRBV10-3	TGTGCCATCAGTGATGGAGGGGATACTTATGGCTACACCTTC	CAISDGGDTYGYTF
many	TRBD1	TRBJ2-7	TRBV12-3/TRBV12-4	TGTGCCAGCAGCTCCGGGACAGGGGGCGGGCAGTACTTC	CASSSGTGGGQYF
few	.	TRBJ2-7	TRBV6-1	TGTGCCAGCAGACAGAATTACGAGCAGTACTTC	CASRQNYEQYF
.	TRBD2	TRBJ2-2	TRBV7-2	TGTGCCACCTCAATAAGCGGGAATAACGGGGAGCTGTTTTTT	CATSISGNNGELFF
few	.	TRBJ1-2	TRBV4-3	TGCGCCAGCAGCCAAGATCGGGGTGAGGACTATGGCTACACCTTC	CASSQDRGEDYGYTF
.	.	TRBJ2-1	TRBV28	TGTGCCAGCAGTCATCATTCAAGCTCCTACAATGAGCAGTTCTTC	CASSHHSSSYNEQFF
few	.	TRBJ2-7	TRBV28	TGTGCCAGCAGTTTATTTCTTAACGAGCAGTACTTC	CASSLFLNEQYF
few	.	TRBJ2-1	TRBV5-1	TGCGCCAGCAGCCGGGGGATCCCACCACCCTATGAGCAGTTCTTC	CASSRGIPPPYEQFF
few	.	TRBJ1-5	TRBV6-2/TRBV6-3	TGTGCCAGCAGTAGTTTGTGGGGCAATCAGCCCCAGCATTTT	CASSSLWGNQPQHF
.	.	TRBJ2-7	TRBV5-6	TGTGCCAGCGAGGTCAGGGGCTACGAGCAGTACTTC	CASEVRGYEQYF
.	TRBD2	TRBJ2-5	TRBV7-9	TGTGCCAGCAGCTTAATGCTAGCGGAAGAGACCCAGTACTTC	CASSLMLAEETQYF
few	.	TRBJ2-7	TRBV20-1	TGCAGTGCTAGAGAGAGTGACTCCTACGAGCAGTACTTC	CSARESDSYEQYF
few	.	TRBJ2-7	TRBV4-3	TGCGCCAGCAGCCAAGACCTGGACGGAGTATCCTACGAGCAGTACTTC	CASSQDLDGVSYEQYF
once	.	TRBJ1-1	TRBV10-2	TGCGCCAGCAGACAGGGAGGTATCGCTGAAGCTTTCTTT	CASRQGGIAEAFF
many	TRBD1	TRBJ1-1	TRBV7-8	TGTGCCAGCAGCCAAGGGGACAGTATGAACACTGAAGCTTTCTTT	CASSQGDSMNTEAFF
many	.	TRBJ1-1	TRBV5-1	TGCGCCAGCAGCTTGGAGGGACAAAACACTGAAGCTTTCTTT	CASSLEGQNTEAFF
many	TRBD1	TRBJ2-7	TRBV20-1	TGCAGTGCCTTCCCCGGGACAGGCACTTACGAGCAGTACTTC	CSAFPGTGTYEQYF
.	TRBD1	TRBJ2-3	TRBV4-1	TGCGCCAGCAGCCAATCGGACAGGACCGACAGCACAGATACGCAGTATTTT	CASSQSDRTDSTDTQYF
many	.	TRBJ1-1	TRBV7-2	TGTGCCAGCAGCTTAAAAAGGAACACTGAAGCTTTCTTT	CASSLKRNTEAFF
few	TRBD1	TRBJ1-1	TRBV4-3	TGCGCCAGCAGCCACACAGGGGGCACTGAAGCTTTCTTT	CASSHTGGTEAFF
many	.	TRBJ2-2	TRBV30	TGTGCCTGGAGCATCGATAACACCGGGGAGCTGTTTTTT	CAWSIDNTGELFF
many	.	TRBJ1-1	TRBV6-5	TGTGCCAGCAGTTACTCGGGCGGAGGGAGGTTTGAAGCTTTCTTT	CASSYSGGGRFEAFF
many	.	TRBJ1-1	TRBV30	TGTGCCTGGAGTGTTCCGGGACCCACACGACCTGAAGCTTTCTTT	CAWSVPGPTRPEAFF
few	.	TRBJ2-7	TRBV7-2	TGTGCCAGCAGCTTAGCCCAGCACTACGAGCAGTACTTC	CASSLAQHYEQYF
.	TRBD1	TRBJ1-5	TRBV20-1	TGCAGTGCTAGTACCGGGACAGGGTTCAATCAGCCCCAGCATTTT	CSASTGTGFNQPQHF
many	TRBD1	TRBJ1-5	TRBV28	TGTGCCAGCAGTTTACGCTCTACAGGGGTAGGGAACAATCAGCCCCAGCATTTT	CASSLRSTGVGNNQPQHF
many	.	TRBJ1-1	TRBV28	TGTGCCAGCAGCGTTTTGGCCGGCGGGAACACTGAAGCTTTCTTT	CASSVLAGGNTEAFF
.	.	TRBJ2-2	TRBV27	TGTGCCAGCAGTTTATATTCGGGAACGGGCGGGGAGCTGTTTTTT	CASSLYSGTGGELFF
.	TRBD2	TRBJ2-3	TRBV12-3/TRBV12-4	TGTGCCAGCAGTACCAACAGGGTGACTAGCGGGAGAGACACAGATACGCAGTATTTT	CASSTNRVTSGRDTDTQYF
.	TRBD2	TRBJ2-7	TRBV6-1	TGTGCCAGCAGTGAGCCTAGCGGGAGTAGACACGAGCAGTACTTC	CASSEPSGSRHEQYF
.	TRBD1	TRBJ1-2	TRBV10-3	TGTGCCATCAGTGGAGGACAGGGAACCGATGGCTACACCTTC	CAISGGQGTDGYTF
few	TRBD2	TRBJ2-7	TRBV5-1	TGCGCCAGCAGCTTGGCCCTCGGTGGGCTAGCGGGATTCTACGAGCAGTACTTC	CASSLALGGLAGFYEQYF
.	.	TRBJ1-4	TRBV6-2/TRBV6-3	TGTGCCAGCAGTTACTTACAGGTAGCTGCAACTAATGAAAAACTGTTTTTT	CASSYLQVAATNEKLFF
.	TRBD1	TRBJ1-1	TRBV10-3	TGTGCCATCAGACAGGGGGCGGGTGAAGCTTTCTTT	CAIRQGAGEAFF
.	TRBD1	TRBJ2-3	TRBV29-1	TGCAGCGTTGCGGGACAGGGGACAGATACGCAGTATTTT	CSVAGQGTDTQYF
many	TRBD2	TRBJ2-2	TRBV2	TGTGCCAGCAGTGTGGCTAGCGGGAGTTGGGTGACCGGGGAGCTGTTTTTT	CASSVASGSWVTGELFF
few	.	TRBJ1-1	TRBV4-2	TGTGCCAGCAGCCAAGATTGGGCTGATCTGGTGCGGACTGAAGCTTTCTTT	CASSQDWADLVRTEAFF
.	.	TRBJ1-3	TRBV6-2/TRBV6-3	TGTGCCAGCAGTGGGGGAGCAATGGAGGGAAACACCATATATTTT	CASSGGAMEGNTIYF
many	TRBD1	TRBJ1-5	TRBV28	TGTGCCACCTCGCTCCGGGACAGCCACAATCAGCCCCAGCATTTT	CATSLRDSHNQPQHF